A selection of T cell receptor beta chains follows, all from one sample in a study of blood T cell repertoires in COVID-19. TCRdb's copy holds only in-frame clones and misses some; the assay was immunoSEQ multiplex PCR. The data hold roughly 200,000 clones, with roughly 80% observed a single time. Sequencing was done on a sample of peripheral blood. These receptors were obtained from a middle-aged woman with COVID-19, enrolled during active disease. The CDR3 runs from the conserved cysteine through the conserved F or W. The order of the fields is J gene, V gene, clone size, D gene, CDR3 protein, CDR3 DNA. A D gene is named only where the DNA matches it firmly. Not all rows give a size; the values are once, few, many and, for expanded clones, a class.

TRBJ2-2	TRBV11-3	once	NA	CASSLNTGELFF	TGTGCCAGCAGCCTTAACACCGGGGAGCTGTTTTTT
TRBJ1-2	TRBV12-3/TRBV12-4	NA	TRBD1	CASSPRGQGGYTF	TGTGCCAGCAGTCCCAGAGGACAGGGAGGCTACACCTTC
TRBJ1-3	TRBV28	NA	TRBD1	CAVSGQGSPLGNTIYF	TGTGCCGTATCGGGACAGGGGTCCCCTCTTGGAAACACCATATATTTT
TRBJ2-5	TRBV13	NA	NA	CASSLRHRIQETQYF	TGTGCCAGCAGCTTAAGGCACAGGATACAAGAGACCCAGTACTTC
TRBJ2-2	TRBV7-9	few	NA	CASSLAGVKGTGELFF	TGTGCCAGCAGCTTAGCAGGGGTTAAAGGCACCGGGGAGCTGTTTTTT
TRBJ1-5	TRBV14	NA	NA	CASSQGPPWNQPQHF	TGTGCCAGCAGCCAAGGGCCACCGTGGAATCAGCCCCAGCATTTT
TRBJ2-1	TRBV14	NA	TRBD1	CASSHNRGAEQFF	TGTGCCAGCAGCCACAACAGGGGGGCTGAGCAGTTCTTC
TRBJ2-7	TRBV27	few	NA	CASRLRGPSYEQYF	TGTGCCAGCAGACTCAGAGGCCCAAGTTACGAGCAGTACTTC
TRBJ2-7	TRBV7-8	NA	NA	CASSLQGYEQYF	TGTGCCAGCAGCCTACAGGGCTACGAGCAGTACTTC
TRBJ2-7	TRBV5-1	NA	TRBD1	CASSLVWTGEEQYF	TGCGCCAGCAGCTTGGTTTGGACAGGGGAAGAGCAGTACTTC
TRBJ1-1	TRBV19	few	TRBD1	CASSDQGANTEAFF	TGTGCCAGTAGTGACCAGGGGGCGAACACTGAAGCTTTCTTT
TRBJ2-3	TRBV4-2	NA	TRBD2	CASGTSGRADTQYF	TGTGCCAGCGGAACTAGCGGGAGGGCTGATACGCAGTATTTT
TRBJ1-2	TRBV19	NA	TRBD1	CASSSSGTGGPLAGYTF	TGTGCCAGTAGTTCCTCCGGGACAGGGGGACCTCTGGCTGGCTACACCTTC
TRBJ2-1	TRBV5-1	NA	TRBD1	CASSTGDRPSYNEQFF	TGCGCCAGCAGCACGGGGGACAGGCCCTCCTACAATGAGCAGTTCTTC
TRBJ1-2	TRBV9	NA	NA	CASTNPQIYYGYTF	TGTGCCAGCACCAACCCACAGATCTACTATGGCTACACCTTC
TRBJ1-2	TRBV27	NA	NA	CASSFIPETAPTF	TGTGCCAGCAGTTTCATTCCCGAGACAGCTCCGACCTTC
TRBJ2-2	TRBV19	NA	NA	CASSIEEAVGELFF	TGTGCCAGTAGTATAGAGGAGGCTGTAGGGGAGCTGTTTTTT
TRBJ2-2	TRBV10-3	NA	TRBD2	CAISLAGPFNGELFF	TGTGCCATTTCACTAGCGGGACCTTTTAACGGGGAGCTGTTTTTT
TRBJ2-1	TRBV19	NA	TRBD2	CASSIGREGYNEQFF	TGTGCCAGTAGTATAGGTCGGGAGGGTTACAATGAGCAGTTCTTC
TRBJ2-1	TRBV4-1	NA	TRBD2	CASSSPGTSPGNEQFF	TGCGCCAGCAGCTCCCCCGGGACTAGCCCCGGCAATGAGCAGTTCTTC
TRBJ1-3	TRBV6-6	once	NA	CASEDGANDTIYF	TGTGCCAGCGAAGACGGAGCAAACGACACCATATATTTT
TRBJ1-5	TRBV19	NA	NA	CASSIRGGNQPQHF	TGTGCCAGTAGTATCCGGGGAGGAAATCAGCCCCAGCATTTT
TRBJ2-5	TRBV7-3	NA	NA	CASSLNRMAPQYF	TGTGCCAGCAGCTTAAACCGAATGGCTCCCCAGTACTTC
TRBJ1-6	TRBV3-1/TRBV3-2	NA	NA	CASSQVFRNSPLHF	TGTGCCAGCAGCCAAGTGTTCAGAAATTCACCCCTCCACTTT
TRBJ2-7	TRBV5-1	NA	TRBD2	CASSLAGLAGYEQYF	TGCGCCAGCAGCTTGGCGGGACTAGCGGGATACGAGCAGTACTTC
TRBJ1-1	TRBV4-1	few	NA	CASSLVREGAEAFF	TGCGCCAGCAGCCTCGTCAGGGAGGGGGCTGAAGCTTTCTTT
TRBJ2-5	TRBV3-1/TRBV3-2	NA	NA	CASSQVDFQETQYF	TGTGCCAGCAGCCAAGTAGACTTCCAAGAGACCCAGTACTTC
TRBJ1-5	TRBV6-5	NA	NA	CASALYSNQPQHF	TGTGCCAGCGCCCTCTATAGCAATCAGCCCCAGCATTTT
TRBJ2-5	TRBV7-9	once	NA	CASSRDRGWETSGRDGETQYF	TGTGCCAGCAGCCGGGACAGGGGGTGGGAGACTAGCGGGAGAGACGGAGAGACCCAGTACTTC